These 18 T cell receptor beta chains were sequenced from one sample in a study of neoadjuvant nivolumab and ipilimumab in lung cancer. The data were produced by immunoSEQ multiplex PCR, yet TCRdb's version contains in-frame clones alone and is incomplete. The sample carries 45,000 to 55,000 clones, around 89% recorded once. Specimen: blood, collected before neoadjuvant nivolumab, alone or with ipilimumab. These receptors came from an adult with non-small cell lung cancer. Some clones in this sample may be carry-over from other donors' samples.

The chain carries TRBV5-6 and TRBJ2-7, with D hard to call. The V gene's germline CDR1 is SGHDT and CDR2 YYEEEE. CDR3 length equals 15 residues. Trimming cost V 2 bases and J 2 bases, with 14 bases left between them. The CDR3: CASSFRPGQPYEQYF. The CDR3 DNA reads TGTGCCAGCAGCTTTAGGCCCGGGCAGCCCTACGAGCAGTACTTC.

This chain links TRBV25-1 with TRBJ2-7; 7 nucleotides match TRBD1. V lost 6 bases, J lost 6 bases, and 14 bases stayed unmatched. Per germline, CDR1 MGHDK and CDR2 SYGVNS. The CDR3 has 15 amino acids. CDR3: CASSPLRQGSREQYF. CDR3 bases: TGTGCCAGCAGCCCACTCCGACAGGGTTCCCGCGAGCAGTACTTC.

This rearrangement joins TRBV7-2 to TRBJ1-5; D might be TRBD1 (5 bases). CDR3 length: 16 amino acids. Germline lookup yields CDR1 SGHTA and CDR2 FQGNSA. V was clipped by 5 bases and J by 6 bases, with 20 bases between them. For the CDR3, the DNA is TGTGCCAGCAGCCAATTTCAGGGACGGGGGATTCAGCCCCAGCATTTT. Protein: CASSQFQGRGIQPQHF.

The chain is built from TRBV10-3 and TRBJ2-7; either TRBD1 or TRBD2 may fit D (5 bases each). Germline CDR1 reads ENHRY; CDR2 reads SYGVKD. The germline V and J ends were trimmed by 8 bases and 7 bases, with 21 bases remaining between them. The CDR3 is 14 residues long. CDR3 in amino acids: CAIGRDPPLREQYF. The DNA for the CDR3 is TGTGCCATCGGACGGGACCCCCCGTTGAGGGAGCAGTACTTC.

This clone occurred once. The chain employs TRBV15 and TRBJ2-7, with D perhaps matching TRBD2 (5 bases). V was trimmed by 5 bases and J by 1 base, leaving 9 bases between them. Germline assignment: CDR1 LNHNV and CDR2 YYDKDF (reference sequence). There are 13 residues in the CDR3. The CDR3 bases are TGTGCCACCAGCGGAGGACGTTCCTACGAGCAGTACTTC. Translating gives CATSGGRSYEQYF.

CDR3: CASSAGDQETQYF. The DNA of the CDR3 is TGCGCCAGCAGTGCAGGGGATCAAGAGACCCAGTACTTC. J is TRBJ2-5 and V is TRBV10-1; D is possibly TRBD1 (6 bases). Per germline, CDR1 WNHNN and CDR2 SYGVQD (reference sequence). CDR3 size: 13 residues. V was clipped by 4 bases and J by 2 bases, with 8 bases between them.

The J gene is TRBJ2-7, the V gene TRBV9, with 11 bases identical to TRBD1. CDR3 size: 15 residues. The trim removed 2 bases at V and 1 base at J, leaving 2 bases unmatched. Per germline, CDR1 SGDLS and CDR2 YYNGEE. CDR3 nucleotides: TGTGCCAGCAGCGTTGGGACAGGGGGTTCCTACGAGCAGTACTTC. Its protein product is CASSVGTGGSYEQYF.

The CDR3: CASSPLSGGSTGELFF. Here the CDR3 DNA reads TGTGCCAGCTCACCACTTAGCGGGGGATCCACCGGGGAGCTGTTTTTT. The V call is TRBV18, the J call TRBJ2-2, with TRBD2 identical over 9 bases. The germline gives CDR1 KGHSH, CDR2 LQKENI. The CDR3 consists of 16 residues. Trimming removed 1 base from V and 4 bases from J; junction bases left unmatched: 4.

The rearrangement links TRBV5-1 to TRBJ2-6; 11 nucleotides agree with TRBD2. Germline CDR1 is SGHRS and CDR2 is YFSETQ. V lost 2 bases to trimming and J lost 1 base; unmatched junction nucleotides: 2. This CDR3 spans 17 amino acids. DNA of the CDR3: TGCGCCAGCAGCTTATCTAGCGGGAGGTCTGGGGCCAACGTCCTGACTTTC. The encoded protein is CASSLSSGRSGANVLTF.

This chain connects TRBV29-1 to TRBJ2-5; 11 bases agree with TRBD2. The CDR3 spans 12 residues. V was pared by 5 bases and J by 5 bases, with 1 base of the junction left unmatched. Germline CDR1 SQVTM, CDR2 ANQGSEA. DNA of the CDR3: TGCAGCGTTCCTAGCGGGAGGGAGACCCAGTACTTC. This sequence encodes CSVPSGRETQYF.

V gene TRBV2 combines with J gene TRBJ2-5; the match to TRBD1 covers 9 bases. V gave up 4 bases and J gave up 5 bases; unmatched junction bases: 11. Germline CDR1 reads SNHLY; CDR2 reads FYNNEI. This CDR3 is built from 16 residues. The CDR3 here is CASSAKTGGWTETQYF. In DNA form, the CDR3 reads TGTGCCAGCAGTGCTAAGACAGGGGGGTGGACTGAGACCCAGTACTTC.

Only a few counts were recorded for this clone. Here the CDR3 reads CASSLDRNEKLFF. The CDR3 DNA sequence: TGTGCCAGCAGCTTAGACCGAAATGAAAAACTGTTTTTT. The chain joins TRBV7-9 to TRBJ1-4; D is undetermined. Germline CDR1 reads SEHNR; CDR2 reads FQNEAQ (reference sequence). V lost 1 base, J lost 5 bases, and 5 bases lay in between. This CDR3 has 13 amino acids.

This sequence joins TRBV6-5 and TRBJ2-7; no clear D gene. Per the germline V gene, CDR1 is MNHEY and CDR2 is SVGAGI. The CDR3 runs 12 residues. The ends were cut back, 6 bases at V and 5 bases at J, with 11 bases in the middle. In DNA form, the CDR3 reads TGTGCCAGCAGGACCAGTTCCCACGAGCAGTACTTC. It specifies CASRTSSHEQYF.

This clone occurred once. The chain carries TRBV7-2 and TRBJ2-3; D perhaps matches TRBD1 (5 bases). CDR3 length: 16 amino acids. Germline CDR1 reads SGHTA; CDR2 reads FQGNSA. V lost 2 bases to trimming and J lost 4 bases, with 16 bases between them. The CDR3 region is CASSLFGRVESDTQYF. CDR3 DNA: TGTGCCAGCAGCTTATTCGGCAGGGTAGAGTCAGATACGCAGTATTTT.

The chain couples TRBV4-1 to TRBJ1-1; D unclear. Trimming removed 3 bases at V and 1 base at J, with 9 bases between. The CDR3 consists of 14 residues. CDR1 is MGHRA, CDR2 YSYEKL, per germline. CDR3 amino acids: CASSHPTRNTEAFF. The CDR3 DNA reads as TGCGCCAGCAGCCACCCAACACGGAACACTGAAGCTTTCTTT.

The rearrangement joins TRBV7-2 to TRBJ2-7; perhaps TRBD1 as D (6 bases). Deletions cut 1 base from V and 1 base from J, with 11 bases between. In germline, CDR1 is SGHTA, CDR2 FQGNSA. CDR3 length: 15 residues. CDR3 DNA: TGTGCCAGCAGCTTAGGGGACATCCTTTCCTACGAGCAGTACTTC. Protein: CASSLGDILSYEQYF. Together with reference TRBV7-2 and TRBJ2-7, the CDR3 gives the full variable domain: GAGVSQSPSNKVTEKGKDVELRCDPISGHTALYWYRQSLGQGLEFLIYFQGNSAPDKSGLPSDRFSAERTGGSVSTLTIQRTQQEDSAVYLCASSLGDILSYEQYFGPGTRLTVT.

This CDR3 is CASSGGGSNGYTF. The CDR3 region has the DNA TGCGCCAGCAGCGGGGGGGGTTCGAATGGCTACACCTTC. The genes are TRBV5-1 and TRBJ1-2; maybe TRBD1 (5 bases). The germline CDR1 and CDR2 sequences are SGHRS and YFSETQ. Trimming took off 4 bases at V and 6 bases at J, with 13 bases between the two ends. The CDR3 loop spans 13 amino acids. Variable domain in full (rest from reference TRBV5-1 and TRBJ1-2): KAGVTQTPRYLIKTRGQQVTLSCSPISGHRSVSWYQQTPGQGLQFLFEYFSETQRNKGNFPGRFSGRQFSNSRSEMNVSTLELGDSALYLCASSGGGSNGYTFGSGTRLTVV.

This sequence joins TRBV30 and TRBJ2-1, with D tentatively TRBD1 (5 bases). The CDR3 is 15 amino acids. CDR1 and CDR2 (germline): GTSNPN, SVGIG (reference sequence). Trimming pared 0 bases from V and 0 bases from J, leaving 9 bases between. CDR3 coding DNA: TGTGCCTGGAGTGTCGGTGGGGCCTCCTACAATGAGCAGTTCTTC. Translation gives CAWSVGGASYNEQFF.